The text below deals with one T cell receptor (beta chain). Its antigen remains undetermined. There are no base qualities to consult, and no much larger clone falls within one base. The meaning of the sample's treatment or condition label: live attenuated yellow fever vaccine strain. At each blood-draw timepoint, two biological replicates of bulk PBMCs were obtained. PBMCs were isolated from peripheral blood using a standard Ficoll-Paque protocol. RNA was extracted with TriZol from bulk PBMCs, CD4 and CD8 fractions, and dextramer-positive and dextramer-negative fractions. TCR cDNA was made using 5'RACE template switching, a step that added a universal primer site and unique molecular identifiers. Priming for cDNA synthesis came from both the TCR alpha and TCR beta constant segments. Libraries were amplified in two PCR steps, with sample barcodes and sequencing adapters added in the second step. Libraries were sequenced on Illumina HiSeq 2500 (2x100 bp) or NovaSeq (2x150 bp). Concerning the study's data processing: Reads were demultiplexed and collapsed into UMI consensus sequences with MIGEC, and V(D)J alignment was performed with MiXCR. Vaccine-responding clonotypes were identified with edgeR using replicate PBMC samples, with FDR below 0.01 and a log2 fold change above 5 up to day 15 being required. Each bulk clonotype was labeled CD4 or CD8 based on which sequenced repertoire, CD4 or CD8, contained the clonotype at higher abundance. TCRdb reanalyzed the raw reads on its own, using fastp at Q25 for trimming and MiXCR for clone calling, and kept in-frame beta chains. All rows with the same CDR3 protein become a single entry with the most common DNA and genes. The V and J calls here are based on TCRdb, not the publication. The sample contains 450,000 to 550,000 distinct CDR3 sequences, around a fifth of them found a single time. About 16% of the sample is taken by the ten largest.

These data come from a study of T cells after yellow fever vaccination (dated by TCRdb to about 2019). Background on the whole study: The SMART-Seq v4 Ultra Low Input RNA kit was used to prepare libraries from fractions with low cell numbers. Bulk TCR alpha and beta repertoires were sequenced longitudinally to track T-cell clones before and after primary and booster YFV17D yellow fever vaccination. Two healthy male donors, one aged 18 to 30 and one aged 30 to 40 years, made up the cohort. Blood was collected at multiple timepoints before and after primary and secondary immunization, and bulk PBMC replicates and cell subsets were isolated.

At the junction V is shortened by 9 bases and J by 1 base; bases outside the gene matches: 3. The germline V gene sets CDR1 to MDHEN and CDR2 to SYDVKM. The CDR3 sequence holds 13 residues, the cysteine and phenylalanine included. The entry retains the CDR3 DNA only, 39 bases that are in frame from base 1. General study outcomes and caveats: Computational filtering was needed because FACS-sorted repertoires could contain abundant contaminating clonotypes from the bulk population. The secondary T-cell response was weaker than the primary response but faster, peaking on day 5 instead of day 15. After the booster, most clones that had expanded after primary vaccination were detected again (around 96% of CD4 and 88% of CD8), suggesting broad maintenance of memory. A small share of clonotypes was detected in both CD4 and CD8 compartments, with the overlap likely arising from convergent recombination. Because the study included only a couple of donors, the extent to which the findings can be generalized is limited.

The chain links TRBV28 with TRBJ2-4; 7 central bases correspond to TRBD2. This TCR was recovered from a man younger than 30 who received the YFV17D yellow fever vaccine. The sample in question was PBMCs, obtained less than 25 days after the first yellow fever vaccination. The CDR3 protein: CASGGVAKNIQYF. The DNA reads TGTGCCAGTGGGGGGGTTGCCAAAAACATTCAGTACTTC.